What follows describes a single TCR beta chain. Trimming shortened V by 4 bases and J by 6 bases, and 21 bases separated the two germline ends. CDR3 length: 16 amino acids. Looked up from germline, CDR1 is ENHRY and CDR2 is SYGVKD. The data belong to a study of shared T cell receptors in the human thymus. Measured with immunoSEQ multiplex PCR; TCRdb has only the in-frame clones, and not every one. The sample includes about 660,000 clones, around 87% of them seen just once. These data were also reused for a study on human thymus T cells.

V is TRBV10-3 and J is TRBJ2-5; D may be TRBD2 (6 bases). Sample: thymocytes. The clonotype was recovered from a boy younger than two with a congenital heart defect. The CDR3 is CAISVSGGRIGKTQYF. CDR3 coding DNA: TGTGCCATCAGTGTGTCAGGAGGGAGGATTGGAAAGACCCAGTACTTC.